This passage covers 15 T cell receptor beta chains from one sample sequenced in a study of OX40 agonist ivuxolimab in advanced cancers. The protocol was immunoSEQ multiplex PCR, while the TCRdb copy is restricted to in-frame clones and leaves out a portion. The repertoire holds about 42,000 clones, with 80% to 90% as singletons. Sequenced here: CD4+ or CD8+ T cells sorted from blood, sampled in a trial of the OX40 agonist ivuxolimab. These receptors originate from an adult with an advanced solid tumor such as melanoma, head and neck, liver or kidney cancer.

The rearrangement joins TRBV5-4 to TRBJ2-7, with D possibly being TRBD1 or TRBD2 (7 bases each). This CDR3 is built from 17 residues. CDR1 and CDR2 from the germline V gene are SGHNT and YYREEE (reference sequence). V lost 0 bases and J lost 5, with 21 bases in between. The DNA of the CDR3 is TGTGCCAGCAGCTTGGCCACGGCAGGGGGGGACTTCCACGAGCAGTACTTC. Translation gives CASSLATAGGDFHEQYF.

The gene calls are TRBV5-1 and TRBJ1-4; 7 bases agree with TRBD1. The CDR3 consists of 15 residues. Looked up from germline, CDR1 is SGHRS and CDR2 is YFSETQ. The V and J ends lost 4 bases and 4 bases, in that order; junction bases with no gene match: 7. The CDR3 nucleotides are TGCGCCAGCAGCGTGGGACAGAAACATAATGAAAAACTGTTTTTT. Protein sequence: CASSVGQKHNEKLFF.

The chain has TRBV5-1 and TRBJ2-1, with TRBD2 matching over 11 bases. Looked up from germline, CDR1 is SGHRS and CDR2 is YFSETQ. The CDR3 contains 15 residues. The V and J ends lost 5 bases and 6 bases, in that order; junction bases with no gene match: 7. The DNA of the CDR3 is TGCGCCAGCAGGAGAGTAGCGGGAGGGCCCAATGAGCAGTTCTTC. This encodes CASRRVAGGPNEQFF.

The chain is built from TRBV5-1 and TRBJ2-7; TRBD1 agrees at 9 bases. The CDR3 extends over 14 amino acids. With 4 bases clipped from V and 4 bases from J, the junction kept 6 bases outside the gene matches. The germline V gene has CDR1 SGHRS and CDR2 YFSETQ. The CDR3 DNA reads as TGCGCCAGCAGCCCCACAGGACAGGGGTACGAGCAGTACGTC. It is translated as CASSPTGQGYEQYV.

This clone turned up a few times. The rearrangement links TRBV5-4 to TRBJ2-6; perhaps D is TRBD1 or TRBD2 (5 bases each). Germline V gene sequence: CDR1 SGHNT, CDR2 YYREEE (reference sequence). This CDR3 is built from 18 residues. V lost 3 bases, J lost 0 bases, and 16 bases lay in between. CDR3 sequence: CASSWAGTYPSGANVLTF. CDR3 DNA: TGTGCCAGCAGCTGGGCAGGGACCTACCCCTCTGGGGCCAACGTCCTGACTTTC.

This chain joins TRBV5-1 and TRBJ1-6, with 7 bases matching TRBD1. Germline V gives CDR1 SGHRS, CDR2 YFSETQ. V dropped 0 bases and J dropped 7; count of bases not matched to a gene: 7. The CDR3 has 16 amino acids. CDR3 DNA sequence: TGCGCCAGCAGCTTGGCCCCAACAGGGGCCAATTCACCCCTCCACTTT. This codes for CASSLAPTGANSPLHF.

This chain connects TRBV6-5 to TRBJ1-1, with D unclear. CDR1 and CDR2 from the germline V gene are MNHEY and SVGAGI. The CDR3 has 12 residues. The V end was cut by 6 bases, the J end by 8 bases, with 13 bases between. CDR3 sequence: CASRGSDGEAFF. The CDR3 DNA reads TGTGCCAGCAGAGGGTCGGACGGAGAAGCTTTCTTT.

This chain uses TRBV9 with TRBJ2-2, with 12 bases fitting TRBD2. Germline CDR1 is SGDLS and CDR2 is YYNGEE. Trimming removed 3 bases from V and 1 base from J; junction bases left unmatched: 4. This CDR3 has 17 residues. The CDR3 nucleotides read TGTGCCAGCAGCGGCCCACTAGCGGGAGGGAACACCGGGGAGCTGTTTTTT. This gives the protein CASSGPLAGGNTGELFF.

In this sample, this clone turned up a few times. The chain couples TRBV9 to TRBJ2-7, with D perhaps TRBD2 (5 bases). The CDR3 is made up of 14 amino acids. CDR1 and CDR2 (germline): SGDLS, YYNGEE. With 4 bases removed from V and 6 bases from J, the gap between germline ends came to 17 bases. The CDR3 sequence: CASSPHREGSEQYV. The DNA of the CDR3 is TGTGCCAGCAGCCCCCACCGTGAGGGAAGCGAGCAGTACGTC.

The CDR3 DNA sequence: TGCGCCAGCAGCTTGGCGGCCGGGAGCGGACAAGAGACCCAGTACTTC. Its protein product is CASSLAAGSGQETQYF. The chain carries TRBV5-1 and TRBJ2-5, with a possible D match to TRBD2 (6 bases). CDR3 length: 16 amino acids. Trimming pared 0 bases from V and 2 bases from J, leaving 14 bases between. Germline assignment: CDR1 SGHRS and CDR2 YFSETQ.

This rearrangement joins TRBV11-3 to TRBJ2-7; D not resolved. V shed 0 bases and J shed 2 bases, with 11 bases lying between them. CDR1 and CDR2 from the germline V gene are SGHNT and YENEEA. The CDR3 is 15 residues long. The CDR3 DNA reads TGTGCCAGCAGCTTAGATCAGGAGCAGACCTACGAGCAGTACGTC. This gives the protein CASSLDQEQTYEQYV.

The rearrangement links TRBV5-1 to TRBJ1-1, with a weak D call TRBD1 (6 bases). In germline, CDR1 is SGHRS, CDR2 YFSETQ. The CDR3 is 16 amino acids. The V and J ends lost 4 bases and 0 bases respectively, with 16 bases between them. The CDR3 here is CASSIQGWGMNTEAFF. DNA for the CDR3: TGCGCCAGCAGCATTCAGGGGTGGGGCATGAACACTGAAGCTTTCTTT.

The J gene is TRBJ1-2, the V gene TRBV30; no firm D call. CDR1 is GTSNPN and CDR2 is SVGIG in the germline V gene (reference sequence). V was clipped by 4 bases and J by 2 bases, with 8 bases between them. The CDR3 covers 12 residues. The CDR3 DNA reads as TGTGCCTGGACATCCGGAAACTATGGCTACACCTTC. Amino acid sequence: CAWTSGNYGYTF.

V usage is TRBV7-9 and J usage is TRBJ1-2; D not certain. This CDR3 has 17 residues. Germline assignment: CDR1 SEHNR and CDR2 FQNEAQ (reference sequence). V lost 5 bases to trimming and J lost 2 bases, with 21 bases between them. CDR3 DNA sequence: TGTGCCAGCAGCCACATTAAACCCCAGGAGGGAAACTATGGCTACACCTTC. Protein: CASSHIKPQEGNYGYTF.

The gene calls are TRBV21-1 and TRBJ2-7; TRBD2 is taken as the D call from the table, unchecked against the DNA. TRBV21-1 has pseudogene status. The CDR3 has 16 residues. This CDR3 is CASSTSRLAGAGEQYV. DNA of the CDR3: TGTGCCAGCAGCACCTCCCGACTAGCGGGAGCGGGAGAGCAGTACGTC.